The sequence of this TCR beta chain was determined in a study of metastatic and nonmetastatic thyroid tumors. This clone is judged medium-sized. Germline V CDR1 and CDR2: WNHNN, SYGVQD (reference sequence). This CDR3 has 15 amino acids. The junction had 13 bases not matched to a gene; V was cut back by 8 bases and J by 3 bases. No patient received treatment before thyroid surgery. TCRdb re-clonotyped the PCR reads via MiXCR. The sample lists tens of thousands of clones; approximately 16% were seen once. This chain joins TRBV10-1 and TRBJ2-7, with 7 positions matching TRBD2. The sequence was collected from a female donor with papillary thyroid cancer or a benign thyroid nodule (not recorded which). Some clones in this sample may be carry-over from other donors' samples. The sequencing input was blood. The CDR3 DNA follows: TGCGCCAGCGCTCTTATAGCGGGCGACGACTACGAGCAGTACTTC. As protein: CASALIAGDDYEQYF.